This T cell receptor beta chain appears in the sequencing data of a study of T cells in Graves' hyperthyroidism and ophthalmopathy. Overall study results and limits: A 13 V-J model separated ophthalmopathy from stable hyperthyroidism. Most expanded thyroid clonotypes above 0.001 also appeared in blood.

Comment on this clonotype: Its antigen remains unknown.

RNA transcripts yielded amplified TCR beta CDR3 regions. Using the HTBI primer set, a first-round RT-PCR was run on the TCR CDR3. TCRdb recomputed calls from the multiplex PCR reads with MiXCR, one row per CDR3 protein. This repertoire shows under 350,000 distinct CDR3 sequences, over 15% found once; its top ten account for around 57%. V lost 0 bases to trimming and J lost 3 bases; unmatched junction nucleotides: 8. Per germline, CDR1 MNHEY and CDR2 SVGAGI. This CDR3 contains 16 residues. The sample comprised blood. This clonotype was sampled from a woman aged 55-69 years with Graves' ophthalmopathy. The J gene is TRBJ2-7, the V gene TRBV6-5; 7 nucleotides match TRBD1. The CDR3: CASSYSLGGGFYEQYF. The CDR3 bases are TGTGCCAGCAGTTACTCGTTAGGGGGCGGGTTCTACGAGCAGTACTTC.